These 8 T cell receptor beta chains share one sample of origin, sequenced in a study of molecular identifiers for immune sequencing clone quantification. TCRdb passed the PCR reads through MiXCR, listing each CDR3 protein once. The sample includes approximately 41,000 distinct CDR3 sequences, 15% to 20% of them seen just once. The source material was naive CD8+ T cells from blood, with Jurkat cell RNA spiked in. Subset: FACS-sorted CD8+CD4-CCR7+CD45RA+ naive T cells. All receptors come from a human donor in good health. Some libraries in this study had Jurkat cell RNA spiked in.

This clonotype appeared many times. The chain combines TRBV11-2 with TRBJ2-3; D call uncertain. Germline values: CDR1 SGHAT, CDR2 FQNNGV. The germline V and J ends were trimmed by 3 bases and 5 bases, with 6 bases remaining between them. There are 12 residues in the CDR3. Here the CDR3 reads CASSFKLDTQYF. CDR3 coding DNA: TGTGCCAGCAGCTTCAAGTTAGATACGCAGTATTTT. The whole variable domain, remainder taken from reference TRBV11-2 and TRBJ2-3, is EAGVAQSPRYKIIEKRQSVAFWCNPISGHATLYWYQQILGQGPKLLIQFQNNGVVDDSQLPKDRFSAERLKGVDSTLKIQPAKLEDSAVYLCASSFKLDTQYFGPGTRLTVL.

This clonotype came up many times. The genes are TRBV5-4 and TRBJ2-7, with D perhaps TRBD1 or TRBD2 (5 bases each). Trimming removed 0 bases from V and 2 bases from J, with 9 bases in between. The germline V gene encodes CDR1 SGHNT and CDR2 YYREEE (reference sequence). The CDR3 has 14 amino acids. Written as DNA, the CDR3 is TGTGCCAGCAGCTTGGTAGGGACCACCTACGAGCAGTACTTC. Encoded protein: CASSLVGTTYEQYF. The variable domain in full, completed from reference TRBV5-4 and TRBJ2-7, reads ETGVTQSPTHLIKTRGQQVTLRCSSQSGHNTVSWYQQALGQGPQFIFQYYREEENGRGNFPPRFSGLQFPNYSSELNVNALELDDSALYLCASSLVGTTYEQYFGPGTRLTVT.

This clonotype turned up a few times. This may come from a read error, since a much larger clone is one base off. The V gene is TRBV20-1, the J gene TRBJ2-4; TRBD2 is a possible D gene (6 bases). This CDR3 has 13 residues. The V gene lost 6 bases and the J gene lost 9 bases, with 18 bases spanning the gap. Germline V gene lookup returns CDR1 DFQATT and CDR2 SNEGSKA (reference sequence). The CDR3 here is CSATRDSETIQYF. The CDR3 coding sequence is TGCAGTGCCACCCGGGACTCGGAAACCATTCAGTACTTC.

This clonotype was seen ten or more times. CDR3 bases: TGTGCCAGCAGTGAAAGGGGCCAGTTGGACCAGTACTTC. Translation: CASSERGQLDQYF. This sequence joins TRBV2 and TRBJ2-5; perhaps TRBD1 as D (5 bases). Germline V CDR1 and CDR2: SNHLY, FYNNEI. This CDR3 has 13 residues. V was trimmed by 2 bases and J by 10 bases, leaving 14 bases between them. Together with reference TRBV2 and TRBJ2-5, the CDR3 gives the full variable domain: EPEVTQTPSHQVTQMGQEVILRCVPISNHLYFYWYRQILGQKVEFLVSFYNNEISEKSEIFDDQFSVERPDGSNFTLKIRSTKLEDSAMYFCASSERGQLDQYFGPGTRLLVL.

The chain recombines TRBV4-3 with TRBJ2-7; D uncertain. The germline V gene encodes CDR1 LGHNA and CDR2 YSLEER. Trimming left V 5 bases short and J 4 bases short, with 0 bases between. The CDR3 runs to 9 residues. The CDR3 region is CASSYEQYF. Here the CDR3 DNA reads TGCGCCAGCAGCTACGAGCAGTACTTC.

This clonotype was seen ten or more times. V gene TRBV30 combines with J gene TRBJ2-7; 9 bases are a match to TRBD2. V lost 3 bases and J lost 3; bases outside the gene matches: 9. The germline V gene has CDR1 GTSNPN and CDR2 SVGIG (reference sequence). The CDR3 extends over 15 amino acids. The CDR3: CAWSGPSGALYEQYF. In nucleotides, the CDR3 is TGTGCCTGGAGCGGACCTAGCGGGGCCCTCTACGAGCAGTACTTC.

This clonotype was recorded at least ten times. This sequence joins TRBV27 and TRBJ2-4; D remains ambiguous. The CDR3 contains 14 residues. Trimming took off 5 bases at V and 3 bases at J, with 11 bases between the two ends. The V gene's germline CDR1 is MNHEY and CDR2 SMNVEV (reference sequence). The CDR3, as DNA: TGTGCCAGCAGTAACCCCGGCAGCAAAAACATTCAGTACTTC. This sequence encodes CASSNPGSKNIQYF.

The chain has TRBV29-1 and TRBJ2-1, with 9 positions matching TRBD2. The CDR3 totals 14 residues. The germline gives CDR1 SQVTM, CDR2 ANQGSEA. V shed 7 bases, J shed 5 bases, and the junction held 9 bases outside the gene matches. In DNA form, the CDR3 reads TGCAGCGGTTCCTTAGCGGGAGTGAACAATGAGCAGTTCTTC. This sequence encodes CSGSLAGVNNEQFF.